The 3 T cell receptor beta chains below were found in one sample sequenced in a study of OX40 agonist ivuxolimab in advanced cancers. Only in-frame clones appear in the TCRdb table, and some are missing; sequencing was by immunoSEQ multiplex PCR. The sample includes 25,000 to 35,000 clones, about 77% of them seen just once. The specimen comprised CD4+ or CD8+ T cells sorted from blood, sampled in a trial of the OX40 agonist ivuxolimab. These receptors were obtained from an adult with an advanced solid tumor such as melanoma, head and neck, liver or kidney cancer.

This rearrangement joins TRBV7-9 to TRBJ2-5; D gene ambiguous. Germline V gene data show CDR1 as SEHNR and CDR2 as FQNEAQ (reference sequence). This CDR3 spans 17 amino acids. V gave up 0 bases and J gave up 5 bases, with 19 bases separating them. The CDR3 spells CASSLAEAGRSVETQYF. CDR3 bases: TGTGCCAGCAGCTTAGCGGAAGCCGGCCGCAGCGTCGAGACCCAGTACTTC. Filled out from reference TRBV7-9 and TRBJ2-5, the complete variable domain reads DTGVSQNPRHKITKRGQNVTFRCDPISEHNRLYWYRQTLGQGPEFLTYFQNEAQLEKSRLLSDRFSAERPKGSFSTLEIQRTEQGDSAMYLCASSLAEAGRSVETQYFGPGTRLLVL.

The rearrangement links TRBV7-9 to TRBJ2-2, with D tentatively TRBD2 (6 bases). The CDR3 extends over 12 amino acids. Germline V gives CDR1 SEHNR, CDR2 FQNEAQ (reference sequence). V was cut by 6 bases and J by 7 bases, with 9 bases left in between. The CDR3 region has the DNA TGTGCCAGCAGAGAGGGAGGCGGGGAGCTGTTTTTT. Its translation: CASREGGGELFF.

CDR3 protein: CASSPPQGYAFF. CDR3 DNA: TGTGCCAGCAGCCCGCCCCAAGGGTACGCTTTCTTT. The chain employs TRBV7-6 and TRBJ1-1; no definite D call. This CDR3 comprises 12 residues. Germline V gene sequence: CDR1 SGHVS, CDR2 FNYEAQ. Trimming removed 5 bases at V and 11 bases at J, with 15 bases between.